These 26 T cell receptor beta chains were all obtained from the same sample, sequenced in a study of post-analysis software for immune sequencing data (dated by TCRdb to between 2015 and 2017). Summary of the overall study and its limitations: Patients showed significantly higher frequencies than controls for about 5 TRBV segments, among them TRBV5-6, TRBV5-1 and TRBV20-1.

What these receptors recognize is not known. Libraries were built with PCR. Sequencer: Illumina HiSeq 2500. To reduce PCR and sequencing biases, unique molecular identifiers were incorporated into the TCR beta cDNA libraries. TCRdb reprocessed the public reads (quality trimming at Q25 with fastp, clone calling with MiXCR) and kept in-frame beta chains. Rows with one shared CDR3 protein collapse into an entry with the most common genes and DNA. The sample yields 250,000 to 300,000 distinct CDR3 sequences; just over 35% were counted once. Together, the top ten hold 4.5% to 5.5% of the sample. Input material: blood. The receptors shown here come from a girl between 5 and 17 years old with multiple sclerosis.

This clonotype has more than one count but fewer than ten. A clone one base away is much larger, so this may be a read error. V usage is TRBV6-1 and J usage is TRBJ1-2; TRBD1 might be the D (5 bases). The germline CDR1 and CDR2 sequences are MNHNS and SASEGT. This CDR3 contains 14 residues. Written as DNA, the CDR3 is TGTGCCAGCAGGGAAGGGCAGGGAGGCTATGGCTACACCTTC. Its protein product is CASREGQGGYGYTF.

This clonotype was seen at least ten times. CDR3 in DNA: TGTGCCAGCAGCCAACAGACAAAATATGGCTACACCTTC. Amino acid sequence: CASSQQTKYGYTF. V usage is TRBV6-5 and J usage is TRBJ1-2; D is unclear. V gave up 6 bases and J gave up 5 bases, with 13 bases separating them. The length of the CDR3 is 13 residues. Germline CDR1 MNHEY, CDR2 SVGAGI.

This clonotype was counted ten times or more. The genes are TRBV5-1 and TRBJ1-2, with D possibly matching TRBD1 (5 bases). V lost 5 bases to trimming and J lost 3 bases, with 14 bases between them. This CDR3 comprises 14 residues. Germline-derived CDR1 and CDR2 are SGHRS and YFSETQ. The CDR3 here is CASRFQGGDYGYTF. As DNA, the CDR3 is TGCGCCAGCAGGTTTCAGGGAGGAGACTATGGCTACACCTTC.

This clonotype was seen ten or more times. The rearrangement joins TRBV12-3 or TRBV12-4 to TRBJ2-3; 12 bases align to TRBD2. Unmatched junction bases numbered 8, after V lost 6 bases and J lost 4 bases. CDR3 length equals 16 residues. Here the CDR3 reads CASSSLAGGPADTQYF. The CDR3 DNA reads TGTGCCAGCAGCTCCCTAGCGGGAGGGCCAGCAGATACGCAGTATTTT.

The chain uses TRBV18 and TRBJ1-1, with D perhaps TRBD1 (5 bases). Trimming removed 6 bases at V and 0 bases at J, with 20 bases between. This CDR3 has 17 amino acids. Per the germline V gene, CDR1 is KGHSH and CDR2 is LQKENI. The CDR3 region is CASSYNRDGHLNTEAFF. The CDR3 DNA is TGTGCCAGCTCGTATAACCGGGACGGCCACTTGAACACTGAAGCTTTCTTT.

The chain uses TRBV7-2 and TRBJ2-7; D might be TRBD2 (5 bases). The CDR3 has 18 amino acids. V shed 1 base and J shed 0 bases, with 19 bases lying between them. CDR1 is SGHTA, CDR2 FQGNSA, per germline. CDR3 sequence (DNA): TGTGCCAGCAGCTTAGTCGGGTCTTCAAGCGGTACCTCCTACGAGCAGTACTTC. It codes for CASSLVGSSSGTSYEQYF.

On this clonotype itself: A much larger clone differs from this one at a single base, so this may be a read error. The chain employs TRBV9 and TRBJ1-6; D ambiguous. Germline V lookup: CDR1 SGDLS, CDR2 YYNGEE. This CDR3 has 13 amino acids. CDR3 coding DNA: TGTGCCGGCAGCGTAGTTGTCGGTTCACCCCTCCACTTT. Translated: CAGSVVVGSPLHF. The complete variable domain, with remaining parts taken from reference TRBV9 and TRBJ1-6, reads DSGVTQTPKHLITATGQRVTLRCSPRSGDLSVYWYQQSLDQGLQFLIQYYNGEERAKGNILERFSAQQFPDLHSELNLSSLELGDSALYFCAGSVVVGSPLHFGNGTRLTVT.

This clonotype was seen only once. One base away lies a much larger clone, so this may be a sequencing read error. The chain carries TRBV18 and TRBJ1-4; TRBD1 matches 9 bases. This CDR3 is 13 amino acids long. CDR1 is KGHSH, CDR2 LQKENI, per germline. In DNA, the CDR3 is TGTGCCAGCTCAAGGACAGGGGATGAAAAACGGTTTTTT. It encodes CASSRTGDEKRFF. The full variable domain, its missing parts supplied by reference TRBV18 and TRBJ1-4, is NAGVMQNPRHLVRRRGQEARLRCSPMKGHSHVYWYRQLPEEGLKFMVYLQKENIIDESGMPKERFSAEFPKEGPSILRIQQVVRGDSAAYFCASSRTGDEKRFFGSGTQLSVL.

This chain links TRBV21-1 with TRBJ1-2; the table's D call TRBD1 went unverified against the DNA. TRBV21-1 is a documented pseudogene. CDR3 size: 13 residues. The chain's CDR3 is CASSRDRSGGYTF. Here the CDR3 DNA reads TGTGCCAGCAGCAGGGACAGATCGGGCGGCTACACCTTC.

The chain has TRBV4-3 and TRBJ2-1, with D maybe TRBD2 (5 bases). V shed 0 bases and J shed 9 bases, with 12 bases lying between them. Germline CDR1 and CDR2: LGHNA and YSLEER. CDR3 length equals 14 residues. The CDR3 loop is CASSQEGAGGEQFF. DNA for the CDR3: TGCGCCAGCAGCCAAGAGGGAGCCGGCGGTGAGCAGTTCTTC.

CDR3 DNA sequence: TGTGCCAGCAGAACAGGGTGGATTGGAGAGACCCAGTACTTC. Translation: CASRTGWIGETQYF. The rearrangement joins TRBV28 to TRBJ2-5; TRBD1 is a possible D gene (6 bases). CDR3 length: 14 residues. Per germline, CDR1 MDHEN and CDR2 SYDVKM. Trimming stripped 6 bases from V and 4 bases from J, with 15 bases between.

A note on this clonotype: A read error may produce the germline difference seen at one junction end. The CDR3 reads CAGSQGRVTNTEAFF. The DNA of the CDR3 is TGCGCCGGCAGCCAAGGACGGGTGACGAACACTGAAGCTTTCTTT. The J gene is TRBJ1-1, the V gene TRBV4-1, with unresolved D. From germline, CDR1 is MGHRA and CDR2 YSYEKL. CDR3 length: 15 amino acids.

The chain uses TRBV12-3 or TRBV12-4 and TRBJ2-1; 14 nucleotides match TRBD2. V dropped 3 bases and J dropped 10; count of bases not matched to a gene: 14. The CDR3 length is 18 residues. In DNA form, the CDR3 reads TGTGCCAGCAGTTTTGGAAAATTACCGGGACTAGCGGGGGCCGAGCAGTTCTTC. Residues: CASSFGKLPGLAGAEQFF.

With respect to this clonotype: This clone may be a read error of a much larger clone one base away. J is TRBJ1-2 and V is TRBV12-3 or TRBV12-4; 7 bases are a match to TRBD1. This CDR3 contains 13 residues. CDR3: CVSSRTGGHGYTF. The DNA of the CDR3 is TGTGTCAGCAGCAGGACAGGCGGTCATGGCTACACCTTC.

V is TRBV28 and J is TRBJ2-3, with TRBD2 identical over 7 bases. CDR1 MDHEN and CDR2 SYDVKM come from the germline V gene. CDR3 size: 14 residues. Trimming took 6 bases from V and 14 from J; bases not matched to a gene: 17. CDR3 loop: CASRKGLVPFPMYF. Here the CDR3 DNA reads TGTGCCAGCAGGAAAGGACTAGTTCCTTTCCCCATGTATTTT.

This clonotype was seen many times. This rearrangement joins TRBV27 to TRBJ2-5; 10 bases are shared with TRBD2. This CDR3 comprises 15 residues. Germline V gives CDR1 MNHEY, CDR2 SMNVEV (reference sequence). Trimming at V came to 5 bases and at J to 2 bases, leaving 5 bases not matched to a gene. The CDR3 here is CASSQLAGEQETQYF. The CDR3 DNA reads as TGTGCCAGCAGTCAGCTAGCGGGGGAACAAGAGACCCAGTACTTC.

The chain has TRBV20-1 and TRBJ2-5, with D possibly being TRBD1 (6 bases). The CDR3 spans 14 residues. Trimming left V 3 bases short and J 2 bases short, with 13 bases between. Germline-derived CDR1 and CDR2 are DFQATT and SNEGSKA (reference sequence). The CDR3, as DNA: TGCAGTGCTAGGGATGGGACATATCAAGAGACCCAGTACTTC. Translating it yields CSARDGTYQETQYF.

This rearrangement joins TRBV11-2 to TRBJ2-1; the match to TRBD2 covers 8 bases. CDR3 length: 16 residues. V lost 5 bases and J lost 4; bases outside the gene matches: 10. Germline lookup yields CDR1 SGHAT and CDR2 FQNNGV. The CDR3: CASSPQTSALYNEQFF. The CDR3 DNA is TGTGCCAGCAGCCCCCAGACTAGCGCCTTATACAATGAGCAGTTCTTC.

This clonotype has a count of ten or more. This rearrangement joins TRBV10-3 to TRBJ2-5; TRBD2 is a possible D gene (6 bases). CDR1 ENHRY and CDR2 SYGVKD come from the germline V gene. Trimming left V 6 bases short and J 2 bases short, with 13 bases between. This CDR3 is 14 amino acids long. The CDR3 protein is CAISARGVQETQYF. CDR3 nucleotides: TGTGCCATCAGCGCGCGGGGAGTACAAGAGACCCAGTACTTC.

The chain combines TRBV5-1 with TRBJ2-5, with 12 bases matching TRBD1. The closer fit of TRBJ2-7 to the DNA end suggests the J call may be wrong. The CDR3 sequence is 14 residues long. Germline CDR1 and CDR2: SGHRS and YFSETQ. CDR3 coding DNA: TGCGCCAGCAGCGGGGGACAGGGGGCGAACGAGCAGTACTTC. Protein product: CASSGGQGANEQYF.

On this clonotype itself: A much larger clone differs from this one at a single base, so this may be a read error. This chain connects TRBV5-1 to TRBJ1-5; tentatively, D is TRBD1 (6 bases). V shed 0 bases and J shed 9 bases, with 13 bases lying between them. CDR3 length equals 14 residues. The germline V gene encodes CDR1 SGHRS and CDR2 YFSETQ. CDR3: CASSLGGGDRPQHF. The DNA for the CDR3 is TGCGCCAGCAGCTTGGGAGGGGGGGATCGGCCCCAGCATTTT.

A word on this clonotype: This sequence may be a read error, since a much larger clone differs from it by one base. The V and J genes are TRBV20-1 and TRBJ2-1; 7 nucleotides line up with TRBD2. The last part of the DNA fits TRBJ2-7 better; the J call may be wrong. The CDR3 sequence is 15 residues long. Germline loops: CDR1 DFQATT, CDR2 SNEGSKA (reference sequence). The CDR3 DNA reads TGCAGCGCTGCCGCAGCGGGGAGCTCCTACAATGAGCAGTACTTC. This codes for CSAAAAGSSYNEQYF.

This clonotype was recorded many times. The chain couples TRBV5-1 to TRBJ2-5; 8 bases line up with TRBD1. The germline gives CDR1 SGHRS, CDR2 YFSETQ. V was clipped by 7 bases and J by 5 bases; unmatched bases: 7. CDR3 length: 13 amino acids. CDR3 DNA: TGCGCCAGCGGGGAGACAGGGGATGAGACCCAGTACTTC. It encodes CASGETGDETQYF.

This clonotype was counted ten times or more. This chain joins TRBV27 and TRBJ1-2, with 9 bases aligning to TRBD1. The V segment lost 6 bases and the J segment 4 bases; nucleotides outside the gene matches: 6. The CDR3 contains 14 residues. CDR1 MNHEY and CDR2 SMNVEV come from the germline V gene (reference sequence). CDR3 amino acids: CASRGQGFSYGYTF. In DNA, the CDR3 is TGTGCCAGCAGGGGACAGGGCTTTTCCTATGGCTACACCTTC.

This clonotype was recorded at least ten times. The chain joins TRBV29-1 to TRBJ1-1, with D uncertain. The CDR3 extends over 10 amino acids. CDR1 SQVTM and CDR2 ANQGSEA come from the germline V gene. The V gene lost 6 bases and the J gene lost 5 bases, with 7 bases spanning the gap. The CDR3 nucleotides are TGCAGCGTCCGGGAAACTGAAGCTTTCTTT. Amino acid sequence: CSVRETEAFF.

This clonotype was observed many times. The chain links TRBV9 to TRBJ2-3; TRBD2 matches at 8 bases. Looked up from germline, CDR1 is SGDLS and CDR2 is YYNGEE. This CDR3 is built from 15 residues. The J segment lost 7 bases and the V segment lost 6 bases, leaving 13 bases of the junction unmatched. CDR3 amino acids: CASTPSLAGIHTQYF. Written as DNA, the CDR3 is TGTGCCAGCACCCCGAGTCTAGCGGGTATCCATACGCAGTATTTT.